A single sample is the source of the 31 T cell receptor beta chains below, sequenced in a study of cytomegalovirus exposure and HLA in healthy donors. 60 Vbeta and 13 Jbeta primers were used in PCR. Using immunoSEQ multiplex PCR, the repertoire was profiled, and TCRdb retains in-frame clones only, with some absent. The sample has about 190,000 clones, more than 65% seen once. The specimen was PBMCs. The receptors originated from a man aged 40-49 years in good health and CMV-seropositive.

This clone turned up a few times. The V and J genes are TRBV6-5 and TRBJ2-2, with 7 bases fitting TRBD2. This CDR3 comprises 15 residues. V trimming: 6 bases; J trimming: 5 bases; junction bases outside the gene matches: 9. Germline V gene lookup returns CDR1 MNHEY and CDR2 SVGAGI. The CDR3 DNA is TGTGCCAGCAGGTCCACCACGCGGGAGACCGGGGAGCTGTTTTTT. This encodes CASRSTTRETGELFF.

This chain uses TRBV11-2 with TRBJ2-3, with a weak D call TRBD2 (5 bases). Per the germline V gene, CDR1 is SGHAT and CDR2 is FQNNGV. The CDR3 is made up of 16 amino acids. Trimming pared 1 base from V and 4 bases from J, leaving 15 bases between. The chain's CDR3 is CASSLGQFPGADTQYF. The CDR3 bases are TGTGCCAGCAGCTTAGGTCAGTTCCCCGGGGCAGATACGCAGTATTTT.

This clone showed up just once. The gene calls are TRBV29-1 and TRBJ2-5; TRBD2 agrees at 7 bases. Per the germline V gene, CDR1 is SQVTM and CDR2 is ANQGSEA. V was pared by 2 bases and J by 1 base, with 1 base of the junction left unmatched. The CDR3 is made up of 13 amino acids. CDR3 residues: CSVELAAQETQYF. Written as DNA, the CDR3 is TGCAGCGTTGAACTAGCGGCCCAAGAGACCCAGTACTTC.

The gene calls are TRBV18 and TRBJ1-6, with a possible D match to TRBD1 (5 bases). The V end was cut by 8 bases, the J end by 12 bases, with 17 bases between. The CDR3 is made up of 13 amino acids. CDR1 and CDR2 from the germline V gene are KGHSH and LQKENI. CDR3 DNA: TGTGCCAGCCTCCGGGACTCCGTGGAACCCCTCCACTTT. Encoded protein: CASLRDSVEPLHF.

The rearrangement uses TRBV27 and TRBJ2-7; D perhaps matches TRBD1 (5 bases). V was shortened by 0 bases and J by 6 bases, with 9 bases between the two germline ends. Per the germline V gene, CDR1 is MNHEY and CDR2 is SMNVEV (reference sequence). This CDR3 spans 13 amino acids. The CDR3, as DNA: TGTGCCAGCAGTTTATCCAGGGTCGCCGAGCAGTACTTC. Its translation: CASSLSRVAEQYF.

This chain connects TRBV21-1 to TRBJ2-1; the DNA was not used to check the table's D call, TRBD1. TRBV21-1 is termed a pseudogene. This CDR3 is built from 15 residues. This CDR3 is CASSKGGGKGLGQFF. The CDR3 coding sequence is TGTGCCAGCAGCAAAGGAGGGGGAAAGGGCCTAGGGCAGTTCTTC.

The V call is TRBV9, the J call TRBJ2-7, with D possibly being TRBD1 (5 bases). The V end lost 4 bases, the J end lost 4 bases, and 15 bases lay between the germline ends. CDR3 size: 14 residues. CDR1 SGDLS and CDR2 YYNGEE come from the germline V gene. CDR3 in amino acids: CASSPSNRWYEQYF. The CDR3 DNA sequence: TGTGCCAGCAGCCCCTCCAACAGGTGGTACGAGCAGTACTTC.

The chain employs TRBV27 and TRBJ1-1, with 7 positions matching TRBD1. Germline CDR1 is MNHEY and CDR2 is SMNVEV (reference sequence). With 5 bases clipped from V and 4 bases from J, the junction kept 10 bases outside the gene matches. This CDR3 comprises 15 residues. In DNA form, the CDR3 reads TGTGCCAGCAGTCTCCAAAGCGACAGGGCCACTGAAGCTTTCTTT. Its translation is CASSLQSDRATEAFF.

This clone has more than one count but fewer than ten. The CDR3 region has the DNA TGTGCCAGCAGTTCAACAGGGGAGGTCTACGAGCAGTACTTC. Protein product: CASSSTGEVYEQYF. The V gene is TRBV28, the J gene TRBJ2-7; perhaps TRBD1 as D (7 bases). Per the germline V gene, CDR1 is MDHEN and CDR2 is SYDVKM. CDR3 length: 14 residues. Trimming took 4 bases from V and 3 from J, leaving 13 bases between them.

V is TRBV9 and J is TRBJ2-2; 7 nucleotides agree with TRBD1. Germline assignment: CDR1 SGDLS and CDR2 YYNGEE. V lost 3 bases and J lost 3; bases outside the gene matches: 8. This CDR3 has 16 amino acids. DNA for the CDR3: TGTGCCAGCAGCGCGGAAAGGGGGCCGTACACCGGGGAGCTGTTTTTT. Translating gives CASSAERGPYTGELFF.

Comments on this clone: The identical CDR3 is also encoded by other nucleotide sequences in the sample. DNA of the CDR3: TGCGCCAGCAGCTTGGCTGGGGGGGAGACCCAGTACTTC. Translating gives CASSLAGGETQYF. The V call is TRBV5-1, the J call TRBJ2-5, with D perhaps TRBD2 (6 bases). This CDR3 is built from 13 residues. Trimming removed 0 bases from V and 5 bases from J, with 8 bases in between. Per germline, CDR1 SGHRS and CDR2 YFSETQ. The whole variable domain, filled in from reference TRBV5-1 and TRBJ2-5, reads KAGVTQTPRYLIKTRGQQVTLSCSPISGHRSVSWYQQTPGQGLQFLFEYFSETQRNKGNFPGRFSGRQFSNSRSEMNVSTLELGDSALYLCASSLAGGETQYFGPGTRLLVL.

CDR3 region: CASSTRWGDGNIQYF. CDR3 DNA: TGTGCCAGCAGCACGAGATGGGGGGATGGAAACATTCAGTACTTC. This sequence joins TRBV13 and TRBJ2-4; D possibly corresponds to TRBD2 (6 bases). Germline CDR1 and CDR2: PRHDT and FYEKMQ (reference sequence). The CDR3 runs to 15 residues. The germline V and J ends were trimmed by 5 bases and 6 bases, with 17 bases remaining between them.

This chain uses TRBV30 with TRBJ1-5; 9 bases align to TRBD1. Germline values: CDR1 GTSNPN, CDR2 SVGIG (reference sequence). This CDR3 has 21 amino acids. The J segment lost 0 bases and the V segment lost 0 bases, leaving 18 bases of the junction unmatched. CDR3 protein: CAWSVKGRTGAYKDSNQPQHF. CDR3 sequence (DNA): TGTGCCTGGAGTGTTAAAGGGAGGACAGGGGCTTACAAGGATAGCAATCAGCCCCAGCATTTT.

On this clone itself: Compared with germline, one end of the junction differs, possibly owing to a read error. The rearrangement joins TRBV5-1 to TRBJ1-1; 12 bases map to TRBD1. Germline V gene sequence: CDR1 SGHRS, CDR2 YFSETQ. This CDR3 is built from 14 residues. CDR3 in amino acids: CASSPWDRGHQAFF. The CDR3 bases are TGTGCCAGCAGCCCATGGGACAGGGGGCATCAAGCTTTCTTT.

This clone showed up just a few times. In DNA form, the CDR3 reads TGTGCCAGCAGCCCGGACAGGGGGGATGGCTACACCTTC. Its protein is CASSPDRGDGYTF. The rearrangement links TRBV7-3 to TRBJ1-2; TRBD1 aligns across 10 bases. V dropped 5 bases and J dropped 6; count of bases not matched to a gene: 3. The CDR3 runs 13 residues. Germline V CDR1 and CDR2: SGHTA, FQGTGA.

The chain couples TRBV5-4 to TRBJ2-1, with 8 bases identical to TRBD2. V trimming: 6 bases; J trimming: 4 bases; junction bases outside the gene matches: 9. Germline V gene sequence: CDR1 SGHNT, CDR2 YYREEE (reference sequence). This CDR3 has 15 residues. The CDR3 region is CASNLGASGYNEQFF. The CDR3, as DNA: TGTGCCAGCAACCTTGGGGCTAGCGGGTACAATGAGCAGTTCTTC.

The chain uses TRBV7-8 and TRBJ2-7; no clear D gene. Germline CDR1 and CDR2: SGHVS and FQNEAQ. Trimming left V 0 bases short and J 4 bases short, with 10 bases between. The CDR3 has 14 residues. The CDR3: CASSLAMEAYEQYF. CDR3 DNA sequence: TGTGCCAGCAGCTTAGCAATGGAAGCGTACGAGCAGTACTTC.

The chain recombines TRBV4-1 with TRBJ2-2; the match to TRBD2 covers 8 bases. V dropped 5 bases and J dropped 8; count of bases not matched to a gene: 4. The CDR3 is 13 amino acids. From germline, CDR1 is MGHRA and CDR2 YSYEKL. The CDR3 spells CASSAGGRGELFF. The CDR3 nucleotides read TGCGCCAGCAGCGCGGGCGGGAGGGGGGAGCTGTTTTTT.

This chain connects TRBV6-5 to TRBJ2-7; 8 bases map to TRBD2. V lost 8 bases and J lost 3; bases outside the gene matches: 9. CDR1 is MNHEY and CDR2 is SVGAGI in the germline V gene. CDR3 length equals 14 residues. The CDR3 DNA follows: TGTGCCAGCTGGGGACTAGAGAAGGGCTACGAGCAGTACTTC. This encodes CASWGLEKGYEQYF.

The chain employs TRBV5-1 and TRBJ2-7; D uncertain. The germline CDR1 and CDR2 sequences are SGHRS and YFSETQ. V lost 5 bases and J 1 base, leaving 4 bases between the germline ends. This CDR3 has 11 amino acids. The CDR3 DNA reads TGCGCCAGCAGTGAGTCCTACGAGCAGTACTTC. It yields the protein CASSESYEQYF. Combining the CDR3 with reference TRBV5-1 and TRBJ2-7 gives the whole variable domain KAGVTQTPRYLIKTRGQQVTLSCSPISGHRSVSWYQQTPGQGLQFLFEYFSETQRNKGNFPGRFSGRQFSNSRSEMNVSTLELGDSALYLCASSESYEQYFGPGTRLTVT.

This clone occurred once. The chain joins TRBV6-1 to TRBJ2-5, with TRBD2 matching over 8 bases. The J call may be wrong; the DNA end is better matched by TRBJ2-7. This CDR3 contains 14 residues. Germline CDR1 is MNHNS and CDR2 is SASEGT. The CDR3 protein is CASISPGLVYEQYF. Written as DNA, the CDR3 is TGTGCCAGCATTTCCCCGGGACTAGTCTACGAGCAGTACTTC.

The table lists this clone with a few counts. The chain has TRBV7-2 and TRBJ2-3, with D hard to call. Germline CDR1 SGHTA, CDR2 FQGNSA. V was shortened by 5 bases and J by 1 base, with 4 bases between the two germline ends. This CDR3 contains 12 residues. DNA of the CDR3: TGTGCCAGCAGCCCCGGCACAGATACGCAGTATTTT. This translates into CASSPGTDTQYF. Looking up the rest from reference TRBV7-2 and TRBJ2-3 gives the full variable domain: GAGVSQSPSNKVTEKGKDVELRCDPISGHTALYWYRQSLGQGLEFLIYFQGNSAPDKSGLPSDRFSAERTGGSVSTLTIQRTQQEDSAVYLCASSPGTDTQYFGPGTRLTVL.

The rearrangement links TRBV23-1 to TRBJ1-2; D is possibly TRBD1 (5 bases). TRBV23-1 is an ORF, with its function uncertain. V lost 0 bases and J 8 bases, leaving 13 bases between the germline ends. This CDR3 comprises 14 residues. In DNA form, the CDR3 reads TGCGCCAGCAGTCAATCTCCAGGGATGTGGGGCTACACCTTC. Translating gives CASSQSPGMWGYTF.

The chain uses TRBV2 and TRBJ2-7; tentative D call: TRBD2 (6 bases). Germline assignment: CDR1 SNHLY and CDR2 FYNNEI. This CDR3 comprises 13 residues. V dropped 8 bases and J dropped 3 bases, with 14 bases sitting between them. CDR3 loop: CASRAGTYYEQYF. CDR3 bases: TGTGCCAGCCGGGCGGGGACCTACTACGAGCAGTACTTC.

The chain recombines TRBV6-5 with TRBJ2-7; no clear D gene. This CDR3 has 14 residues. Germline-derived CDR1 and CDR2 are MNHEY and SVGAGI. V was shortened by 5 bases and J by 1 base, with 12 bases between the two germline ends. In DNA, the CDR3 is TGTGCCAGCAGTGAAGACATACAGTCCTACGAGCAGTACTTC. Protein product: CASSEDIQSYEQYF.

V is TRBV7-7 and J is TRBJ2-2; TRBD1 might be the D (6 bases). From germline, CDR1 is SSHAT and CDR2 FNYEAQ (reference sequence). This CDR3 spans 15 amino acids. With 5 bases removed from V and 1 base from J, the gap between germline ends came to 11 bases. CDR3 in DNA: TGTGCCAGCAGCCTGGACAGATTGAACACCGGGGAGCTGTTTTTT. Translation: CASSLDRLNTGELFF.

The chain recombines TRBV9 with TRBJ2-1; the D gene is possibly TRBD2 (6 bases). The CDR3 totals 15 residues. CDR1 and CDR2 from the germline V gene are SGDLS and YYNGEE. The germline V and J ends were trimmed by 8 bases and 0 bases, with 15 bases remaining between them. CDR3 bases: TGTGCCAGTAACCCGGGAGTCAGCTCCTACAATGAGCAGTTCTTC. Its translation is CASNPGVSSYNEQFF. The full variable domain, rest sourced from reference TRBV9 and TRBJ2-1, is DSGVTQTPKHLITATGQRVTLRCSPRSGDLSVYWYQQSLDQGLQFLIQYYNGEERAKGNILERFSAQQFPDLHSELNLSSLELGDSALYFCASNPGVSSYNEQFFGPGTRLTVL.

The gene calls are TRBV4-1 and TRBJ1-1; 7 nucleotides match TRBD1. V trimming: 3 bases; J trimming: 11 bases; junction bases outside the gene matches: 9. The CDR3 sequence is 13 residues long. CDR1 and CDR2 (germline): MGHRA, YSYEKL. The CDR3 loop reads CASSHRQGLEAFF. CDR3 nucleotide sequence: TGCGCCAGCAGCCATCGACAGGGCCTGGAGGCTTTCTTT.

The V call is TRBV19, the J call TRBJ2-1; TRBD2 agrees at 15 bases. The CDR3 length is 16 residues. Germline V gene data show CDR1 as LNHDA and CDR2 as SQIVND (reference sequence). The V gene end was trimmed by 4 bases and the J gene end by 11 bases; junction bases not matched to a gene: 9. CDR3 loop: CASSTTGTSGGIKQFF. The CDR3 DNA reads TGTGCCAGTAGTACAACCGGGACTAGCGGGGGGATTAAGCAGTTCTTC.

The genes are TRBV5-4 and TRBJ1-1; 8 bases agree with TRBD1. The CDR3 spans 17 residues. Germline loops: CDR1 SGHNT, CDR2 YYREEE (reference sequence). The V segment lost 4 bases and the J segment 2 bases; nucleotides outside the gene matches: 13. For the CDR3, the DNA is TGTGCCAGCAGCACGGGACAGGCCATTATGGATAACACTGAAGCTTTCTTT. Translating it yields CASSTGQAIMDNTEAFF.

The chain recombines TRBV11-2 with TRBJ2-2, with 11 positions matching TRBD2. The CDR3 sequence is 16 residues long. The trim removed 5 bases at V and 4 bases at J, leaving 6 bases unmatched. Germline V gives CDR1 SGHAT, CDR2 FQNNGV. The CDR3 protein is CASSPRTSGSTGELFF. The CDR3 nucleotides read TGTGCCAGCAGCCCCAGGACTAGCGGGTCCACCGGGGAGCTGTTTTTT.